Included here is one T cell receptor beta chain sequence, with context. The antigen this receptor binds is unknown. Since a much larger clone is just one base distant, this may be a read error. RNA was isolated from bulk unsorted tissue, and RNA quality was assessed with a NanoDrop ND-1000 and an Agilent 2100. Distant non-tumor tissue taken more than 3 cm from the tumor edge was used as the normal lung sample. Newly diagnosed lung cancer patients without prior chemotherapy who had been admitted for thoracic surgery in China between August and November 2014 were enrolled as donors. Patients with previous radiotherapy or chemotherapy, or with another concurrent cancer, were excluded from the study. Surgical tissue pieces of roughly 1-2 cm3 were preserved in RNAlater solution and stored at -80 °C until use. The sample originates from a study of tumor and adjacent non-tumor tissue in lung cancer (dated by TCRdb to the late 2010s). About the investigation overall: Of the cohort, roughly 12 patients had adenocarcinoma, 2 had squamous cell carcinoma and 1 had small cell lung cancer. Ages among the roughly 15 patients ranged from roughly 31 to 80 years, there were 10 men and 5 women, and disease was at TNM stage I to III. A total of roughly 120,000,000 productive TCRbeta reads were generated by sequencing, corresponding to an average of around 4 million reads per sample. Bulk TCRbeta repertoires were compared between lung tumor tissue and matched distant non-tumor lung tissue obtained from approximately 15 lung cancer patients. Around 30 paired specimens, one tumor and one normal lung sample per patient, were profiled by TCRbeta CDR3 sequencing. Broader findings and caveats from the paper: The methods do not name the sequencing platform or mention unique molecular identifiers. Peripheral blood was not sequenced, so blood TCRbeta repertoires in these lung cancer patients were not examined. Younger patients had significantly higher TCR diversity, and higher tumor TCR diversity was associated with shorter overall and disease-free survival. The top 100 clones made up a significantly larger cumulative share of the repertoire in normal lung than in tumor tissue. Only roughly 14 patients were in the cohort, and the authors stated that larger samples and more detailed clinical data are needed. Significantly higher TCR diversity (inverse Simpson) was observed in tumor tissue than in normal lung tissue (around 460 vs 160, P = 0.0075, Mann-Whitney U test).

The library came from multiplex PCR. For sequencing, an Illumina HiSeq 2500 was employed. TCRbeta libraries were constructed through three rounds of nested PCR with primers (Table S4) according to protocols modified from ARM-PCR. Before sequencing, PCR products of 200-500 bp were cut from the gel and purified using the QIAquick gel extraction kit. Processing in the source paper ran as follows. Trimmomatic was used to clean the reads, FLASH was used to merge the reads into complete CDR3 sequences, and MiTCR was used to assign the reads to V(D)J germline segments. Clonal diversity was computed as the inverse Simpson's index with VDJtools. A read counted as productive if the sequence was in-frame and lacked a premature stop codon. TCRdb reanalyzed the raw reads on its own, using fastp at Q25 for trimming and MiXCR for clone calling, and kept in-frame beta chains. Here each entry gathers all rows of one CDR3 protein and keeps the most common genes and DNA. TCRdb's processing, not the authors' own work, is the source of the V and J calls. The sample includes some 100,000 distinct CDR3 sequences, with over 55% observed a single time. The ten largest clones represent roughly 19% of the sample.

CDR1 and CDR2, looked up from the germline V gene (reference sequence), are DFQATT and SNEGSKA. From the cysteine through the phenylalanine, the CDR3 covers 12 amino acids. Only the CDR3 portion is preserved as DNA: 36 bases, with reading frame beginning at the first base. The chain was built from TRBV20-1 and TRBJ1-2; TRBD1 might be the D gene, on 5 matching bases. This TCR derives from a man under 40 with non-small cell lung cancer. The sequencing sample was made of distant non-tumor lung tissue. The nucleotides are TGCAGTCCTAGAGACGGGGGGGGGGGCTACACCTTC. This sequence encodes CSPRDGGGGYTF.